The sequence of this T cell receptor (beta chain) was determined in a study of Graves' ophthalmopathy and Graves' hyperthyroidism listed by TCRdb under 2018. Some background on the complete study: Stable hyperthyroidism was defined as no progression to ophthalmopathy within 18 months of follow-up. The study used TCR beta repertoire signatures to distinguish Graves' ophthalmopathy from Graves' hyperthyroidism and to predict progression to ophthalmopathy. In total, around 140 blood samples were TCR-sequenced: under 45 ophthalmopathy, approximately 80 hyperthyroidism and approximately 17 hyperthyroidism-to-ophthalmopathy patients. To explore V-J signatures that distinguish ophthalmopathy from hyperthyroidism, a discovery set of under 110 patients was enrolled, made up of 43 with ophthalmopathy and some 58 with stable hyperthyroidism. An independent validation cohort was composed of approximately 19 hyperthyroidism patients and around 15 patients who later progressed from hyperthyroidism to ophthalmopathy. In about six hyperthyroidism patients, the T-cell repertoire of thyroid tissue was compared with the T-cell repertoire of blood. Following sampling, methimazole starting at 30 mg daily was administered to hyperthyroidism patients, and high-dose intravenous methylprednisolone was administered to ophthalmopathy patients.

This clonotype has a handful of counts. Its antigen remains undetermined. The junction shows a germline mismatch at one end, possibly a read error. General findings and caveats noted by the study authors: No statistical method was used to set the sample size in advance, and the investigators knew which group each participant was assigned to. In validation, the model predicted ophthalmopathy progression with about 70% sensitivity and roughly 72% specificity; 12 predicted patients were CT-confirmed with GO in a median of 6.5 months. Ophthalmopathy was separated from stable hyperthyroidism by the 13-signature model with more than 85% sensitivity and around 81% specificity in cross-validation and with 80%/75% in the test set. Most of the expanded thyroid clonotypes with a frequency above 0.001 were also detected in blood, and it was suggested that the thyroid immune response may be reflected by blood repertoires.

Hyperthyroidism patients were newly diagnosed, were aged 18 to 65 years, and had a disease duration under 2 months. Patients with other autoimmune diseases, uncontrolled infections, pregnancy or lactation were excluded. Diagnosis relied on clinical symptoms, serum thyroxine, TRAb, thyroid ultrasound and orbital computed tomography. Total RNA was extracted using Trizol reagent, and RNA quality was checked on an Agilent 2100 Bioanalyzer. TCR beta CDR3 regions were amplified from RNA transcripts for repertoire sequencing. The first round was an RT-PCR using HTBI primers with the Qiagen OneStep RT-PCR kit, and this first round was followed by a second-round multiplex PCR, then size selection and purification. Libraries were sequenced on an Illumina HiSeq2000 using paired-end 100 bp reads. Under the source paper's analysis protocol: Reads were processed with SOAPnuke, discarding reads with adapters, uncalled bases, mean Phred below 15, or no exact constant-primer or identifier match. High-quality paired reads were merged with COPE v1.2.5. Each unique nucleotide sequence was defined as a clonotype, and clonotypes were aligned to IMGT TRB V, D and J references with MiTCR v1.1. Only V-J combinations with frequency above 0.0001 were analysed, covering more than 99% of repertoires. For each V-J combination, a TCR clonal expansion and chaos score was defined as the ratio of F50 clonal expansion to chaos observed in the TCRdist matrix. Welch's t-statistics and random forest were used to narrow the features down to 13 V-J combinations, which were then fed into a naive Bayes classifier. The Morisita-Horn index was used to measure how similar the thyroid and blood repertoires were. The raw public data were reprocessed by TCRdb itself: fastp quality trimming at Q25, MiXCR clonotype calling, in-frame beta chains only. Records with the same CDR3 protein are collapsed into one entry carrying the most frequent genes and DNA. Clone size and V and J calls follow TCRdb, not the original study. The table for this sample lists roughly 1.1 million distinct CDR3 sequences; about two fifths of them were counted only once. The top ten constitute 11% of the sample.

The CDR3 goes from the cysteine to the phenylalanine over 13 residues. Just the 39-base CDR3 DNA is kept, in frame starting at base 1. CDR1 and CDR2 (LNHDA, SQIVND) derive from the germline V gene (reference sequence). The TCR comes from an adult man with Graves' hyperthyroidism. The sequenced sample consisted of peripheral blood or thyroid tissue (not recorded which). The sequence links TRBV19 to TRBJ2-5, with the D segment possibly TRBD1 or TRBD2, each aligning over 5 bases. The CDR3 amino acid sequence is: CASSEQRDQAQYF. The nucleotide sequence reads TGCGCCAGCAGTGAACAACGGGACCAGGCCCAGTACTTC.